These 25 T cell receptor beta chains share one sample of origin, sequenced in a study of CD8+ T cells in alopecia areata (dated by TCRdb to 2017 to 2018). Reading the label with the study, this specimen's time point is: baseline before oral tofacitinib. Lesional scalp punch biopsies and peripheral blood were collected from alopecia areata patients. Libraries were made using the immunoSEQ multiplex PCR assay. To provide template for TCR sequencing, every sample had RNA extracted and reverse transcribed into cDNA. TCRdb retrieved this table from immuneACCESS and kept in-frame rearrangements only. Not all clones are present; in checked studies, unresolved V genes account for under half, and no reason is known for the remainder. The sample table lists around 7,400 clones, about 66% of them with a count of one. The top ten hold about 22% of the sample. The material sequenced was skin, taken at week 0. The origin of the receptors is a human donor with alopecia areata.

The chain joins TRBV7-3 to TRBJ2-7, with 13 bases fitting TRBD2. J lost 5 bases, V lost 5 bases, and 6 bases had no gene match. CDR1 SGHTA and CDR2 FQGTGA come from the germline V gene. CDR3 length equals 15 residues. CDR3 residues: CASSEGTSGVDEQYF. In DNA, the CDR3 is TGTGCCAGCAGCGAAGGGACTAGCGGGGTAGACGAGCAGTACTTC.

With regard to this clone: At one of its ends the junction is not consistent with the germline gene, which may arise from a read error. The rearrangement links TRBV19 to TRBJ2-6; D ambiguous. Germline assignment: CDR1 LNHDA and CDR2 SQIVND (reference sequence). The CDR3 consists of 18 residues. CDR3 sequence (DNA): TGTACCAGTAGTATAACTTCAGGCTTGGGCTCTGGGGCCAACGTCCTGACTTTC. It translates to CTSSITSGLGSGANVLTF.

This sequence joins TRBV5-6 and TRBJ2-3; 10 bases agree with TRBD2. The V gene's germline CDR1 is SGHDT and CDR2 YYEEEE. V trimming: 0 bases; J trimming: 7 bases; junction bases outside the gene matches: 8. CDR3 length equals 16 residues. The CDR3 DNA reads TGTGCCAGCAGCTTGGGAGCGGGGGGGCCTCTCCATACGCAGTATTTT. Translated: CASSLGAGGPLHTQYF.

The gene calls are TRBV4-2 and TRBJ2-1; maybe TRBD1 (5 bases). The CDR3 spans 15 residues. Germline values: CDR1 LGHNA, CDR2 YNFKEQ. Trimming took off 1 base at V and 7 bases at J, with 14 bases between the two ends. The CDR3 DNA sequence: TGTGCCAGCAGCCAAGTCTTGGGGCAGACAAATGAGCAGTTCTTC. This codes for CASSQVLGQTNEQFF.

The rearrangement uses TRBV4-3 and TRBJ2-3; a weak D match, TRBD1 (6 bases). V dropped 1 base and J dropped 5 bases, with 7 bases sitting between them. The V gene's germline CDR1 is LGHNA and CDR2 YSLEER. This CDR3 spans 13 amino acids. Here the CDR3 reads CASSQAGEDTQYF. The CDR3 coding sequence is TGCGCCAGCAGCCAAGCAGGGGAAGATACGCAGTATTTT.

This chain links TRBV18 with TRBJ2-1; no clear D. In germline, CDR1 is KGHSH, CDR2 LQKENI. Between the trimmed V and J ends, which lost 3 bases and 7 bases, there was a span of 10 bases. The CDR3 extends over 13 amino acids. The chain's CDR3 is CASSPPVRNEQFF. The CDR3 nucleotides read TGTGCCAGCTCACCCCCCGTGAGGAATGAGCAGTTCTTC. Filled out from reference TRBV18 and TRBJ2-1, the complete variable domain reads NAGVMQNPRHLVRRRGQEARLRCSPMKGHSHVYWYRQLPEEGLKFMVYLQKENIIDESGMPKERFSAEFPKEGPSILRIQQVVRGDSAAYFCASSPPVRNEQFFGPGTRLTVL.

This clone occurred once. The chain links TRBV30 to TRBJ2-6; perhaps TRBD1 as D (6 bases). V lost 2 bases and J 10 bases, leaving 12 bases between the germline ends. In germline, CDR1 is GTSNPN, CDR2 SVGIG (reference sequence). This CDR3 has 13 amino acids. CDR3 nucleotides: TGTGCCTGGAGTACACAGGGTTGGAACGTCCTGACTTTC. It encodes CAWSTQGWNVLTF.

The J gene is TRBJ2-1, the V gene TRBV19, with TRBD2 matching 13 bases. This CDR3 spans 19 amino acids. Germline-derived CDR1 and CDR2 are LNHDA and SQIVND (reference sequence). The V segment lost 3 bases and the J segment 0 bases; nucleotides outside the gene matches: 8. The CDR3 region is CASSMRLAGGLSSYNEQFF. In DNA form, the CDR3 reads TGTGCCAGTAGTATGAGACTAGCGGGGGGCCTGAGCTCCTACAATGAGCAGTTCTTC.

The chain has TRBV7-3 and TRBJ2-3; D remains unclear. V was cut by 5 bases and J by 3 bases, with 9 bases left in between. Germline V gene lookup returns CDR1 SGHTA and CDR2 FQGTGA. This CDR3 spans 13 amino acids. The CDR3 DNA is TGTGCCAGCAGCCCACTCCGTACAGATACGCAGTATTTT. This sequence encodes CASSPLRTDTQYF. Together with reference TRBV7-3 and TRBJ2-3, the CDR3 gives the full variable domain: GAGVSQTPSNKVTEKGKYVELRCDPISGHTALYWYRQSLGQGPEFLIYFQGTGAADDSGLPNDRFFAVRPEGSVSTLKIQRTERGDSAVYLCASSPLRTDTQYFGPGTRLTVL.

As DNA, the CDR3 is TGTGCCAGCAGCTTGAGGGTAATGGGAAGGGAGACCCAGTACTTC. This sequence encodes CASSLRVMGRETQYF. The gene calls are TRBV5-6 and TRBJ2-5; D is unresolved. With 1 base removed from V and 5 bases from J, the gap between germline ends came to 15 bases. CDR3 size: 15 residues. Per germline, CDR1 SGHDT and CDR2 YYEEEE.

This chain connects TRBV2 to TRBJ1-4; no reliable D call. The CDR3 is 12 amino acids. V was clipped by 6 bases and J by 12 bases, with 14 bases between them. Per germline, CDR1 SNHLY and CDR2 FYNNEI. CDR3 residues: CASRTQQWELFF. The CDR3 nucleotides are TGTGCCAGCAGGACCCAACAGTGGGAACTGTTTTTT.

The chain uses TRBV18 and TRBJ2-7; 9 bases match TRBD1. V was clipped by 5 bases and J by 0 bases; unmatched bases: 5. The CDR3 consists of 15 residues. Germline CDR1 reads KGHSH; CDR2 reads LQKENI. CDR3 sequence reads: CASSSRTGASYEQYF. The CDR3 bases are TGTGCCAGCTCATCCCGGACAGGGGCCTCCTACGAGCAGTACTTC.

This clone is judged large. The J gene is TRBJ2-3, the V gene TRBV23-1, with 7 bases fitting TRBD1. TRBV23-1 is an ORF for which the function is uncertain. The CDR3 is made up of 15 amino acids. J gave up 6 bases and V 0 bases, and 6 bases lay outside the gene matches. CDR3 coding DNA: TGCGCCAGCAGTCAATCGAGGGGGCTAGGGGATACGCAGTATTTT. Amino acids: CASSQSRGLGDTQYF.

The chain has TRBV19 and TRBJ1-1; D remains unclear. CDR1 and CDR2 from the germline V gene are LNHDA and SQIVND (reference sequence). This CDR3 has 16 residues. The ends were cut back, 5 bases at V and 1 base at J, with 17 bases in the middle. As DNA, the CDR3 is TGTGCCAGTAGTCCGACCGGGATAAAACGGAACACTGAAGCTTTCTTT. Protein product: CASSPTGIKRNTEAFF. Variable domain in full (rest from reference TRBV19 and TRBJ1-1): DGGITQSPKYLFRKEGQNVTLSCEQNLNHDAMYWYRQDPGQGLRLIYYSQIVNDFQKGDIAEGYSVSREKKESFPLTVTSAQKNPTAFYLCASSPTGIKRNTEAFFGQGTRLTVV.

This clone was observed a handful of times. The CDR3 DNA reads TGTGCCAGCAGCCCGATCGGGACGGGCCAAGAGACCCAGTACTTC. Encoded protein: CASSPIGTGQETQYF. V and J are TRBV7-9 and TRBJ2-5, with D perhaps being TRBD1 or TRBD2 (5 bases each). Germline V lookup: CDR1 SEHNR, CDR2 FQNEAQ (reference sequence). This CDR3 contains 15 residues. V gave up 5 bases and J gave up 1 base, with 14 bases separating them. The complete variable domain, with remaining parts taken from reference TRBV7-9 and TRBJ2-5, reads DTGVSQNPRHKITKRGQNVTFRCDPISEHNRLYWYRQTLGQGPEFLTYFQNEAQLEKSRLLSDRFSAERPKGSFSTLEIQRTEQGDSAMYLCASSPIGTGQETQYFGPGTRLLVL.

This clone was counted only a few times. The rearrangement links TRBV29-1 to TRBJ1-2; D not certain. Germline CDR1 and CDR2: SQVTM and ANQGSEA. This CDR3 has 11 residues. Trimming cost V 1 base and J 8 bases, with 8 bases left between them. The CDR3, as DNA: TGCAGCGTTGAAGGCGCGGACGGCTACACCTTC. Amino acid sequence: CSVEGADGYTF. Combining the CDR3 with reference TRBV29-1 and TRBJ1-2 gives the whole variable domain SAVISQKPSRDICQRGTSLTIQCQVDSQVTMMFWYRQQPGQSLTLIATANQGSEATYESGFVIDKFPISRPNLTFSTLTVSNMSPEDSSIYLCSVEGADGYTFGSGTRLTVV.

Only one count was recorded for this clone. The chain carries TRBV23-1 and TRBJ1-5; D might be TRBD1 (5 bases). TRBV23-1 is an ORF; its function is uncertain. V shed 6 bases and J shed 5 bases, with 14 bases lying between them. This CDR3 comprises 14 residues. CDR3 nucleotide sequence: TGCGCCAGCAGCAGTTCGACAGTCCATCAGCCCCAGCATTTT. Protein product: CASSSSTVHQPQHF.

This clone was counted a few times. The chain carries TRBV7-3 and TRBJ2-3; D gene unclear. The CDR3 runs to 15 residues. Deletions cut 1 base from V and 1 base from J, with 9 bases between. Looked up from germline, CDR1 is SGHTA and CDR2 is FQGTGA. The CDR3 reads CASSLKGFGTDTQYF. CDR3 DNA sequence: TGTGCCAGCAGCTTAAAAGGGTTCGGCACAGATACGCAGTATTTT.

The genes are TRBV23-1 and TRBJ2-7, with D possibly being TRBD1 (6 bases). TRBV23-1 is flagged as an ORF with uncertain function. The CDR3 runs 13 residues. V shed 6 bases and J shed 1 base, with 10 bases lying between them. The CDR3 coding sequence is TGCGCCAGCAGACAGGGCCAATCCTACGAGCAGTACTTC. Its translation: CASRQGQSYEQYF.

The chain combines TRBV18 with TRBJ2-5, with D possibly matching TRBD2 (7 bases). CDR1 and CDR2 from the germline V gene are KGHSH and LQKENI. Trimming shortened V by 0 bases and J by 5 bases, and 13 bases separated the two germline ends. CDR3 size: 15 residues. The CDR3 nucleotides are TGTGCCAGCTCACCACCGGGGGGGCAAGACGAGACCCAGTACTTC. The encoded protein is CASSPPGGQDETQYF. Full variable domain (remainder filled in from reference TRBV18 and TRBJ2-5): NAGVMQNPRHLVRRRGQEARLRCSPMKGHSHVYWYRQLPEEGLKFMVYLQKENIIDESGMPKERFSAEFPKEGPSILRIQQVVRGDSAAYFCASSPPGGQDETQYFGPGTRLLVL.

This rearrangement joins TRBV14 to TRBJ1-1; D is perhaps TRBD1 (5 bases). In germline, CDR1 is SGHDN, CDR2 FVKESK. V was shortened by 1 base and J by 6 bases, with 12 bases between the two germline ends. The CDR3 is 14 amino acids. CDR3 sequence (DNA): TGTGCCAGCAGCCAAGTTTATGGGGCTTCTGAAGCTTTCTTT. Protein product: CASSQVYGASEAFF.

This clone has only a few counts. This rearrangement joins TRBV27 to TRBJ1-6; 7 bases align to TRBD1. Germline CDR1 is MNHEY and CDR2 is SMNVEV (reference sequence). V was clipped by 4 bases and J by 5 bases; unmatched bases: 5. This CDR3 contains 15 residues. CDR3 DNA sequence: TGTGCCAGCAGTTGGGGACAGCCCAATAATTCACCCCTCCACTTT. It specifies CASSWGQPNNSPLHF.

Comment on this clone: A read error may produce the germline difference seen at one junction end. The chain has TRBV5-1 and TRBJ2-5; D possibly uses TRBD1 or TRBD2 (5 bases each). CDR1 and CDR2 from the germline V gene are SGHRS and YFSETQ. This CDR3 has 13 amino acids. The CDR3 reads CASSSGPQEAQYF. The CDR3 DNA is TGCGCCAGCAGCTCGGGACCGCAAGAGGCCCAGTACTTC.

CDR3 region: CASSVGTGGRNSPLHF. The CDR3 nucleotides read TGTGCCAGCAGTGTTGGGACAGGGGGTCGGAATTCACCCCTCCACTTT. The chain has TRBV25-1 and TRBJ1-6; TRBD1 matches at 11 bases. V trimming: 4 bases; J trimming: 7 bases; junction bases outside the gene matches: 6. CDR3 size: 16 residues. CDR1 and CDR2 from the germline V gene are MGHDK and SYGVNS.

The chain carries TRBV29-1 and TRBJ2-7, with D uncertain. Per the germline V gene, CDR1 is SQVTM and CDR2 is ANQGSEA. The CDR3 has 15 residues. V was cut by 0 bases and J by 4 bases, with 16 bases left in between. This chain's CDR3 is CSVEDISLNHYEQYF. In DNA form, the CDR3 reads TGCAGCGTTGAAGATATCTCCTTGAATCATTACGAGCAGTACTTC.